The 5 T cell receptor beta chains listed next were all sequenced from one sample in a study of shared clonotypes between healthy human individuals. Profiling relied on immunoSEQ multiplex PCR, and the TCRdb table lists in-frame clones only, not all of them. The table shows around 1,100,000 clones, with approximately 77% occurring only once. The sequencing input was memory CD4+ T cells from PBMCs. Noted subset: CD45RA-negative fraction. The receptors here all came from a man younger than 35 in good health. Some clones in this sample may be carry-over from other donors' samples.

V is TRBV7-6 and J is TRBJ2-6; possibly TRBD2 for D (6 bases). The CDR3 is 18 residues long. Germline CDR1 and CDR2: SGHVS and FNYEAQ. V lost 5 bases and J lost 0, with 17 bases in between. CDR3 sequence (DNA): TGTGCCAGCAGCCAATGGGGTGCGGGACTCTCTGGGGCCAACGTCCTGACTTTC. It codes for CASSQWGAGLSGANVLTF.

V usage is TRBV7-8 and J usage is TRBJ1-5; D unresolved. The CDR3 loop spans 13 amino acids. V lost 5 bases to trimming and J lost 2 bases, with 7 bases between them. Germline CDR1 and CDR2: SGHVS and FQNEAQ. The CDR3 coding sequence is TGTGCCAGCAGCGACGGGCGCAATCAGCCCCAGCATTTT. It translates to CASSDGRNQPQHF. The full variable domain, in which reference TRBV7-8 and TRBJ1-5 provide the parts outside the CDR3, is GAGVSQSPRYKVAKRGQDVALRCDPISGHVSLFWYQQALGQGPEFLTYFQNEAQLDKSGLPSDRFFAERPEGSVSTLKIQRTQQEDSAVYLCASSDGRNQPQHFGDGTRLSIL.

V gene TRBV5-1 combines with J gene TRBJ1-1; 10 bases line up with TRBD1. V lost 0 bases to trimming and J lost 5 bases; unmatched junction nucleotides: 10. The CDR3 covers 17 residues. Germline V gives CDR1 SGHRS, CDR2 YFSETQ. CDR3 sequence (DNA): TGCGCCAGCAGCTTGGGACCCCCCGGGACAGGGGATACTGAAGCTTTCTTT. It codes for CASSLGPPGTGDTEAFF.

The chain carries TRBV5-1 and TRBJ2-3, with D perhaps being TRBD1 or TRBD2 (5 bases each). Trimming cost V 4 bases and J 1 base, with 13 bases left between them. This CDR3 comprises 15 residues. The germline CDR1 and CDR2 sequences are SGHRS and YFSETQ. CDR3 region: CASSPGPRGTDTQYF. CDR3 DNA: TGCGCCAGCAGCCCGGGACCACGGGGCACAGATACGCAGTATTTT. The variable domain in full, completed from reference TRBV5-1 and TRBJ2-3, reads KAGVTQTPRYLIKTRGQQVTLSCSPISGHRSVSWYQQTPGQGLQFLFEYFSETQRNKGNFPGRFSGRQFSNSRSEMNVSTLELGDSALYLCASSPGPRGTDTQYFGPGTRLTVL.

CDR3 loop: CASSEAGPNTEAFF. CDR3 in DNA: TGTGCCAGCAGTGAAGCCGGACCGAACACTGAAGCTTTCTTT. The rearrangement joins TRBV6-1 to TRBJ1-1; no definite D call. Looked up from germline, CDR1 is MNHNS and CDR2 is SASEGT. This CDR3 region has 14 residues. V lost 0 bases to trimming and J lost 1 base, with 6 bases between them.